This note documents a single T cell receptor beta chain sequence. This entry comes from a study of cytomegalovirus exposure and HLA in healthy donors. V lost 4 bases, J lost 5 bases, and 12 bases lay in between. The germline V gene encodes CDR1 MGHDK and CDR2 SYGVNS. The CDR3 totals 14 residues. The PCR employed 60 Vbeta primers together with 13 Jbeta primers. Some clones are missing from TCRdb's copy, which holds only in-frame ones; the method was immunoSEQ multiplex PCR. The profile shows approximately 220,000 clones, about 79% of them singletons. J is TRBJ1-5 and V is TRBV25-1; D gene unclear. The TCR was taken from a male donor in good health and CMV-seronegative. Sequenced material: PBMCs. The CDR3: CASSATHSYQPQHF. The CDR3, as DNA: TGTGCCAGCAGTGCCACTCATTCTTATCAGCCCCAGCATTTT.